This paragraph reports one T cell receptor (beta chain). The sample originates from a study of CD8 T cells in Susac syndrome. Sequencing targeted TCR beta in blood CD8+ and CD4+ T cells. The CD8+ and CD4+ T cells were negatively isolated, with the TEMRA cells enriched by FACS. Roughly 0.45 to 1 ug RNA was reverse transcribed with random hexamers. Coverage of TCR beta CDR3 amplification by immunoSEQ multiplex PCR extended to 54 Vbeta and 13 Jbeta. From the immunoSEQ multiplex PCR reads, TCRdb called clonotypes with MiXCR, one entry per CDR3 protein. The sample has approximately 100,000 distinct CDR3 sequences; 85% to 95% are singletons. V lost 5 bases to trimming and J lost 3 bases; unmatched junction nucleotides: 4. The length of the CDR3 is 13 residues. Germline CDR1 DFQATT, CDR2 SNEGSKA (reference sequence).

The origin of this receptor is a human donor in good health. The sequenced sample consisted of CD4+ T cells from PBMCs. The V call is TRBV20-1, the J call TRBJ2-7; 10 bases agree with TRBD2. The DNA for the CDR3 is TGCAGTGCTGGACTAGCGGATAACTACGAGCAGTACTTC. Protein product: CSAGLADNYEQYF.